A single sample is the source of the 6 T cell receptor beta chains below, sequenced in a study of T cells in tumors after PD-1 blockade. The data were produced by immunoSEQ multiplex PCR, yet TCRdb's version contains in-frame clones alone and is incomplete. The data contain 40,000 to 55,000 clones, approximately 75% of them singletons. This material consisted of PBMCs, taken before anti-PD-1 treatment. Every receptor here comes from a human donor with basal cell carcinoma.

The chain couples TRBV18 to TRBJ1-3; tentatively, D is TRBD1 (5 bases). The CDR3 contains 14 residues. The germline V gene has CDR1 KGHSH and CDR2 LQKENI. V shed 8 bases and J shed 8 bases, with 19 bases lying between them. The CDR3 coding sequence is TGTGCCAGCCGCATTGAGGGGCGCTGGGACACCATATATTTT. It translates to CASRIEGRWDTIYF. The full variable domain, with the rest looked up from reference TRBV18 and TRBJ1-3, is NAGVMQNPRHLVRRRGQEARLRCSPMKGHSHVYWYRQLPEEGLKFMVYLQKENIIDESGMPKERFSAEFPKEGPSILRIQQVVRGDSAAYFCASRIEGRWDTIYFGEGSWLTVV.

V usage is TRBV7-9 and J usage is TRBJ2-1; the match to TRBD2 covers 9 bases. Germline V CDR1 and CDR2: SEHNR, FQNEAQ (reference sequence). J gave up 14 bases and V 1 base, and 12 bases lay outside the gene matches. The CDR3 length is 15 residues. CDR3 in amino acids: CASSLVLAGPQREFF. The CDR3 DNA sequence: TGTGCCAGCAGCTTAGTCCTAGCGGGGCCTCAAAGGGAGTTCTTC.

The chain uses TRBV9 and TRBJ2-7; 7 nucleotides agree with TRBD2. The CDR3 sequence is 15 residues long. Trimming at V came to 0 bases and at J to 2 bases, leaving 5 bases not matched to a gene. CDR1 is SGDLS, CDR2 YYNGEE, per germline. DNA for the CDR3: TGTGCCAGCAGCGTAGCCGGGACTATCCCCTACGAGCAGTACTTC. Protein product: CASSVAGTIPYEQYF.

CDR3 protein: CASRPGGGTDTQYF. The CDR3 bases are TGTGCCAGCAGACCCGGCGGTGGCACAGATACGCAGTATTTT. This rearrangement joins TRBV5-4 to TRBJ2-3, with D uncertain. V lost 5 bases and J 1 base, leaving 11 bases between the germline ends. Germline V gene sequence: CDR1 SGHNT, CDR2 YYREEE (reference sequence). This CDR3 has 14 amino acids.

CDR3 residues: CSARYTEAFF. In DNA form, the CDR3 reads TGCAGTGCCCGGTACACTGAAGCTTTCTTT. The chain uses TRBV20-1 and TRBJ1-1, with D unresolved. CDR1 and CDR2 from the germline V gene are DFQATT and SNEGSKA (reference sequence). CDR3 length: 10 amino acids. V was pared by 6 bases and J by 3 bases, with 5 bases between.

The CDR3 loop is CASSLGGTNTEAFF. DNA of the CDR3: TGTGCCAGCAGCCTAGGGGGTACAAACACTGAAGCTTTCTTT. The chain employs TRBV28 and TRBJ1-1; perhaps TRBD1 as D (6 bases). The CDR3 spans 14 residues. V was trimmed by 6 bases and J by 2 bases, leaving 13 bases between them. Per the germline V gene, CDR1 is MDHEN and CDR2 is SYDVKM. The full variable domain, with the rest looked up from reference TRBV28 and TRBJ1-1, is DVKVTQSSRYLVKRTGEKVFLECVQDMDHENMFWYRQDPGLGLRLIYFSYDVKMKEKGDIPEGYSVSREKKERFSLILESASTNQTSMYLCASSLGGTNTEAFFGQGTRLTVV.